The rows below give T cell receptor beta chains drawn from one sample of a study of blood T cell repertoires in COVID-19. Here immunoSEQ multiplex PCR was the method, and the copy in TCRdb shows in-frame clones only, minus some. The sample lists approximately 360,000 clones; 80% to 85% were seen once. The sequencing input was PBMCs or T cells enriched from blood (not recorded which). The source of these receptors is a woman between 50 and 59 years old who had recovered from COVID-19. Both conserved end residues are trimmed from each CDR3. D genes are given only for firm matches.

j_call v_call d_call cdr3_aa
TRBJ1-2 TRBV30 TRBD1 AFNRGGSYGYT
TRBJ2-1 TRBV23-1 - ASSHRQVQAPEQF
TRBJ2-2 TRBV15 TRBD1 ATSKGQGNTGELF
TRBJ2-7 TRBV19 - ASSEKGLLSYEQY
TRBJ2-2 TRBV7-2 - ASSLVQGGSGELF
TRBJ2-1 TRBV3-1/TRBV3-2 - ASSQDPWTGYNEQF
TRBJ1-2 TRBV28 TRBD1 ASSPWTGTDGYT
TRBJ2-6 TRBV7-2 TRBD1 ASSLGDRGRGANVLT
TRBJ2-3 TRBV7-9 TRBD2 ASSPLTSSGGALTDTQY
TRBJ2-1 TRBV15 - ATSRVGTSDNEQF
TRBJ1-1 TRBV11-3 TRBD1 ASSPGQDFEAF
TRBJ2-5 TRBV5-6 - ASSALDSTAQETQY
TRBJ2-1 TRBV7-9 TRBD2 ASSLTGPGLAYNEQF
TRBJ1-2 TRBV27 - ASSDRHANYGYT
TRBJ1-1 TRBV7-6 - ASSLVLKTSPRTEAF
TRBJ1-2 TRBV27 TRBD1 ASRPQGYIYGYT
TRBJ1-2 TRBV2 - ASTEVGGYT
TRBJ2-3 TRBV10-2 - ASRTFSTDTQY
TRBJ2-7 TRBV4-2 TRBD2 ASSQVGGTSGVEQY
TRBJ1-2 TRBV19 TRBD1 ATARQGGYGYT
TRBJ2-2 TRBV7-2 TRBD2 ASRGTSGSTGELF
TRBJ1-3 TRBV5-1 TRBD1 ASSTTSGTGPGNTIY
TRBJ1-2 TRBV14 - ASSQDYYGYT
TRBJ1-6 TRBV14 TRBD1 ASSPGTGFSNSPLH
TRBJ2-1 TRBV6-5 - ASSPDSALNNEQF
TRBJ2-7 TRBV4-1 TRBD2 ASSQALASEQY
TRBJ1-5 TRBV3-1/TRBV3-2 - ASSQAQGNQPQH